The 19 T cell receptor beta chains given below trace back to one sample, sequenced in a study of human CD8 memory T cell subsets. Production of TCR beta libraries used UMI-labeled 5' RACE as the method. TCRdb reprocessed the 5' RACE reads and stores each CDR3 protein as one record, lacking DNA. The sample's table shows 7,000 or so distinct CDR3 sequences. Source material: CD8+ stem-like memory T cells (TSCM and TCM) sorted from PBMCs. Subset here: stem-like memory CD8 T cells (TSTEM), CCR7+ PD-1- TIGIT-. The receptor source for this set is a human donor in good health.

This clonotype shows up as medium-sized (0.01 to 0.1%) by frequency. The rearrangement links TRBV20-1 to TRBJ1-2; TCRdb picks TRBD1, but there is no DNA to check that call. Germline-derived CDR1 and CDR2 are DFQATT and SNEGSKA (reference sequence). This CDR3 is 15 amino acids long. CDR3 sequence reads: CSARPDELDSGGYTF.

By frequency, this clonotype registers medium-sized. The CDR3 sequence: CAWSVGQGYGYTF. This rearrangement joins TRBV30 to TRBJ1-2; with no DNA, the TCRdb D assignment of TRBD1 cannot be verified. Germline V gene sequence: CDR1 GTSNPN, CDR2 SVGIG (reference sequence). CDR3 length: 13 residues.

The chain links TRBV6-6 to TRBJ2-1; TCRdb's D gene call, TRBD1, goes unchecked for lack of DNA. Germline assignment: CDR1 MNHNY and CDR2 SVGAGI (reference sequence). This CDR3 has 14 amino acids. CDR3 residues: CARWDRGSYNEQFF.

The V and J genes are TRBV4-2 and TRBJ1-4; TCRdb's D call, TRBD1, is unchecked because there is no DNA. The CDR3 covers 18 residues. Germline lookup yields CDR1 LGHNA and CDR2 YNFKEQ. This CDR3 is CASSEGQGALSWVEKLFF.

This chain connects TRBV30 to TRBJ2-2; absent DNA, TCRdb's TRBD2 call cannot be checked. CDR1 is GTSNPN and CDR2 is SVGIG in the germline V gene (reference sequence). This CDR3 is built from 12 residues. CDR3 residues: CAWSSGAGELFF.

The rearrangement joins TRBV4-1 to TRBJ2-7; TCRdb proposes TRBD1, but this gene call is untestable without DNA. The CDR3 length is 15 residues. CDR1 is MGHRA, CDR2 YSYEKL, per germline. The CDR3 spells CASSLQGRGANEQYF.

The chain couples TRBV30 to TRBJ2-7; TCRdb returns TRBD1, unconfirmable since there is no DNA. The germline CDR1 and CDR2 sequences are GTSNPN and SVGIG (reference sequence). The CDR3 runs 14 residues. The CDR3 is CAWSGTGGLYEQYF.

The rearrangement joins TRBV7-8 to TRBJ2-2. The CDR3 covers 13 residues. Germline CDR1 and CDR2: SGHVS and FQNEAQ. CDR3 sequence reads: CASSLSRDRELFF.

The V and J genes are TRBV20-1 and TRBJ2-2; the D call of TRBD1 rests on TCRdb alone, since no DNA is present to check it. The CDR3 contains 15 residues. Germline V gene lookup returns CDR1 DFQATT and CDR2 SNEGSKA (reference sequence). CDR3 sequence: CSARDKGKGTGELFF.

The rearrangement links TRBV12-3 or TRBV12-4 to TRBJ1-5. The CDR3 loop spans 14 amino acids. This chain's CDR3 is CASSMDGSNQPQHF.

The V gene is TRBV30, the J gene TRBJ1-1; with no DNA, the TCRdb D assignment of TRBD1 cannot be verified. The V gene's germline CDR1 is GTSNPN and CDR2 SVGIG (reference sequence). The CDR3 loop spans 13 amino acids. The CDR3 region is CAWVGTVNTEAFF. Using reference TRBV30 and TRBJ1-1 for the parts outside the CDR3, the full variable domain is SQTIHQWPATLVQPVGSPLSLECTVEGTSNPNLYWYRQAAGRGLQLLFYSVGIGQISSEVPQNLSASRPQDRQFILSSKKLLLSDSGFYLCAWVGTVNTEAFFGQGTRLTVV.

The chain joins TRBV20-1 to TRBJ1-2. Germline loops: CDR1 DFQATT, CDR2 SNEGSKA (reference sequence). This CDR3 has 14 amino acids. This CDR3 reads CSALPEGIIYGYTF.

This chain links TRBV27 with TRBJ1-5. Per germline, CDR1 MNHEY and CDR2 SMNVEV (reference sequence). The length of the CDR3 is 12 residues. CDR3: CASSLGGEPQHF.

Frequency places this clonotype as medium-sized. Here the CDR3 reads CASSFDPGNNAYEQYF. The chain uses TRBV7-9 and TRBJ2-7; TCRdb's D call, TRBD1, is unchecked because there is no DNA. The CDR3 runs 16 residues. Germline CDR1 SEHNR, CDR2 FQNEAQ (reference sequence).

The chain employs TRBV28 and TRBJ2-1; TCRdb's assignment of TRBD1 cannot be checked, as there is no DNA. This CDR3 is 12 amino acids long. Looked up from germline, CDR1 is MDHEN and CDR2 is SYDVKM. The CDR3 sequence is CASTPGSNEQFF.

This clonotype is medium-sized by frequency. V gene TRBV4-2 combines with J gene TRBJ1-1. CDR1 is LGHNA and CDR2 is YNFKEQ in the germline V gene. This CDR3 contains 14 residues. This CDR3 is CASSQDRAGYEAFF.

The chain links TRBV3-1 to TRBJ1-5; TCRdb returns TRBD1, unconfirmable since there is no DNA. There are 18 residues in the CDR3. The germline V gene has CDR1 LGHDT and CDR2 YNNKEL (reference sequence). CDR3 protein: CASSQDIWTGGSNQPQHF. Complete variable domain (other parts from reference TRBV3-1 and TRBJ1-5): DTAVSQTPKYLVTQMGNDKSIKCEQNLGHDTMYWYKQDSKKFLKIMFSYNNKELIINETVPNRFSPKSPDKAHLNLHINSLELGDSAVYFCASSQDIWTGGSNQPQHFGDGTRLSIL.

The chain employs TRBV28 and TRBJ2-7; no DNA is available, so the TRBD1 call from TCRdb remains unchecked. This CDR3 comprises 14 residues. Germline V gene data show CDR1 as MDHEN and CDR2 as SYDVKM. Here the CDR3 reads CASSLWDRAYEQYF.

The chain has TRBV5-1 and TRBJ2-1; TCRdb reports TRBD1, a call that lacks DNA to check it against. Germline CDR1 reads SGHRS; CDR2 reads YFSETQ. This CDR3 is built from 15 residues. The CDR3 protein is CASSLSGAEADEQFF.